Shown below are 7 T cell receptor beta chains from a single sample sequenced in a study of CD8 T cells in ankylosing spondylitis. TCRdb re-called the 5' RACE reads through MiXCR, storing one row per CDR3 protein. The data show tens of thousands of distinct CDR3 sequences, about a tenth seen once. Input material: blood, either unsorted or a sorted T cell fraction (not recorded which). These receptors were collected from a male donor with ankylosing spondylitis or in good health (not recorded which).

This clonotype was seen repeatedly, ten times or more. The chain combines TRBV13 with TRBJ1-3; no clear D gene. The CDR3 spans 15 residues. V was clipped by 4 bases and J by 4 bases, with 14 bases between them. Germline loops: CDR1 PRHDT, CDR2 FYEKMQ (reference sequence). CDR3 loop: CASSSLLAAGNTIYF. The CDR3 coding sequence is TGTGCCAGCAGCTCGTTACTCGCAGCCGGAAACACCATATATTTT.

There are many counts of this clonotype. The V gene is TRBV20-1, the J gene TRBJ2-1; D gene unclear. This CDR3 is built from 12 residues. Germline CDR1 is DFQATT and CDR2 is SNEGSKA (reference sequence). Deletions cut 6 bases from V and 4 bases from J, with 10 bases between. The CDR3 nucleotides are TGCAGTGCCGGTCCCAGATACAATGAGCAGTTCTTC. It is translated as CSAGPRYNEQFF.

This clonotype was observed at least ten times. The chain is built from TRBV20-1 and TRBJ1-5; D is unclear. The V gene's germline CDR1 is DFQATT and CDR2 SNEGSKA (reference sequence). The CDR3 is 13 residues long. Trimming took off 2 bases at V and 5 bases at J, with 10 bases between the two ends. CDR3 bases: TGCAGTGCTAGATCTGGGCCTTATCAGCCCCAGCATTTT. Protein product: CSARSGPYQPQHF.

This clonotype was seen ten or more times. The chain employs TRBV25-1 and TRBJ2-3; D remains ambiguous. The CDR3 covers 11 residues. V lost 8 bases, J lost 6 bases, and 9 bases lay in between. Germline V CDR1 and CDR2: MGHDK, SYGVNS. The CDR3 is CASCLKDTQYF. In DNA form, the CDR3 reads TGTGCCAGCTGCCTTAAGGATACGCAGTATTTT.

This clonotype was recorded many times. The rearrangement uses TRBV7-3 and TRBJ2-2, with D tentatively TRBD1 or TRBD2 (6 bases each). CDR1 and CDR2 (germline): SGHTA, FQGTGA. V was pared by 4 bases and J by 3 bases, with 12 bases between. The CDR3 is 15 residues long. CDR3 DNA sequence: TGTGCCAGCAGCTCCATAGGGGGGTACACCGGGGAGCTGTTTTTT. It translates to CASSSIGGYTGELFF.

This CDR3 is CSVDMGGNTEAFF. The CDR3 DNA follows: TGCAGCGTTGATATGGGGGGGAACACTGAAGCTTTCTTT. The chain employs TRBV29-1 and TRBJ1-1; the D gene is possibly TRBD1 (5 bases). Trimming took off 3 bases at V and 1 base at J, with 9 bases between the two ends. Germline values: CDR1 SQVTM, CDR2 ANQGSEA. The CDR3 is made up of 13 amino acids. Full variable domain (outside the CDR3, taken from reference TRBV29-1 and TRBJ1-1): SAVISQKPSRDICQRGTSLTIQCQVDSQVTMMFWYRQQPGQSLTLIATANQGSEATYESGFVIDKFPISRPNLTFSTLTVSNMSPEDSSIYLCSVDMGGNTEAFFGQGTRLTVV.

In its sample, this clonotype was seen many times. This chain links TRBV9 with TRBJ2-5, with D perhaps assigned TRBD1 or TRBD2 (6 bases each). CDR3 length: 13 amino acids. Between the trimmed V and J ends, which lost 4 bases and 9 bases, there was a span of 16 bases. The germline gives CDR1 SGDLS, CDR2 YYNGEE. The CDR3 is CASSPREGEAQYF. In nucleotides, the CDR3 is TGTGCCAGCAGCCCAAGAGAGGGGGAGGCCCAGTACTTC.